This record looks at one T cell receptor (beta chain) sequence and its context. Antigen unknown. This record belongs to a study of shared clonotypes between healthy human individuals. Overall study results and limits: Clonotypes not shared had lower generation probabilities than those common to all four donors. Depth was large, yet rarefaction showed that sorted-subset sequencing was incomplete.

TCRdb keeps only in-frame clones here, not all; method: immunoSEQ multiplex PCR. The table lists 700,000 or so clones, roughly 70% of them singletons. The CDR3 spans 16 residues. Germline loops: CDR1 MNHNY, CDR2 SVGAGI (reference sequence). Trimming cost V 6 bases and J 4 bases; bases outside gene matches: 12. What was sequenced was memory CD4+ T cells sorted from blood. Subset specified: CD45RA-negative fraction. The gene calls are TRBV6-6 and TRBJ2-5; 9 nucleotides line up with TRBD1. The sequence was obtained from a woman under 40 in good health. The CDR3 sequence: CASSRTFTGQGETQYF. CDR3 DNA sequence: TGTGCCAGCAGCCGCACATTTACGGGACAGGGAGAGACCCAGTACTTC.